This TCR beta chain was identified in a study of T cells in Graves' hyperthyroidism and ophthalmopathy. The CDR3 covers 16 residues. Trimming at V came to 5 bases and at J to 6 bases, leaving 10 bases not matched to a gene. The germline V gene has CDR1 SGHAT and CDR2 FQNNGV. There were TCR beta CDR3 regions amplified from RNA transcripts. TCR CDR3 underwent first-round RT-PCR with the HTBI primer set. Using its own MiXCR run on the multiplex PCR reads, TCRdb lists one record per CDR3 protein. The sample lists roughly 250,000 distinct CDR3 sequences; about a sixth were seen once. Uncontrolled infection, other autoimmune disease, pregnancy or lactation barred patients from enrollment. PBMCs were collected from an approximately 9 ml volume of fresh peripheral blood. This clonotype was counted ten times or more.

Input material: blood. This chain links TRBV11-2 with TRBJ2-1; TRBD2 matches 10 bases. The sequence came from a woman between 18 and 29 years old with Graves' ophthalmopathy. DNA for the CDR3: TGTGCCAGCAGCCCCAAACGGACTAGCGGAAGCAATGAGCAGTTCTTC. Its protein product is CASSPKRTSGSNEQFF.